This T cell receptor beta chain was documented in a study of cytomegalovirus exposure and HLA in healthy donors. Primers for the PCR totalled 60 Vbeta and 13 Jbeta. The method was immunoSEQ multiplex PCR; TCRdb's version includes in-frame clones alone and lacks a portion of them. The data contain about 120,000 clones, more than 60% of them seen just once; the ten biggest clones take up 7.5% to 9.5%. Notes on this clone: Its antigen remains unknown.

V lost 6 bases and J lost 4; bases outside the gene matches: 6. This CDR3 has 14 residues. In germline, CDR1 is MNHEY, CDR2 SMNVEV (reference sequence). Study outcomes and limitations: Reports credit the classifier with highly specific, highly sensitive diagnosis of cytomegalovirus status. Specificity of a few CMV-associated chains for CMV antigens was verified in vitro.

Material for sequencing was PBMCs. This receptor was obtained from a woman aged 45-65 years in good health and CMV-seropositive. The genes are TRBV27 and TRBJ2-5, with TRBD1 matching 9 bases. The CDR3 DNA reads TGTGCCAGCAGACGGGACAGGGAAGGAGAGACCCAGTACTTC. It encodes CASRRDREGETQYF.